This is a list of T cell receptor beta chains from one sample in a study of cytomegalovirus exposure and HLA in healthy donors. Repertoires were generated with immunoSEQ multiplex PCR, while TCRdb's copy carries only in-frame clones and drops some. The sample features roughly 70,000 clones, with around 7.5% in its top ten. Sample: PBMCs. Source of these receptors: a female donor in good health and CMV-seropositive. The CDR3 runs from the conserved cysteine through the conserved F or W. A D gene is named only where the DNA matches it firmly.

CAWRSGSTDTQYF | TGTGCCTGGAGAAGCGGGAGCACAGATACGCAGTATTTT | TRBV30 | - | TRBJ2-3
CASSIGSGGTEAFF | TGTGCCAGTAGTATAGGATCAGGGGGCACTGAAGCTTTCTTT | TRBV19 | TRBD1 | TRBJ1-1
CASSPRAGTNQPQHF | TGTGCCAGCTCACCACGGGCAGGGACTAATCAGCCCCAGCATTTT | TRBV18 | - | TRBJ1-5
CASSEGVAGGNEQFF | TGTGCCAGCAGCGAGGGGGTAGCGGGAGGCAATGAGCAGTTCTTC | TRBV9 | TRBD2 | TRBJ2-1
CAWSVWTSGAYEQYF | TGTGCCTGGAGTGTGTGGACTAGCGGGGCCTACGAGCAGTACTTC | TRBV30 | TRBD2 | TRBJ2-7
CASSQYTGLSDTGELFF | TGTGCCAGCAGCCAGTATACAGGATTGAGCGACACCGGGGAGCTGTTTTTT | TRBV14 | - | TRBJ2-2
CASSLSWSGGGSTDTQYF | TGTGCCAGCAGCTTAAGCTGGAGCGGGGGGGGGAGCACAGATACGCAGTATTTT | TRBV7-2 | TRBD2 | TRBJ2-3
CASSVVDTGDHGYTF | TGTGCCAGCAGCGTGGTGGATACAGGGGACCATGGCTACACCTTC | TRBV9 | TRBD1 | TRBJ1-2
CASSMRPPGDTEAFF | TGTGCCAGTAGTATGAGGCCCCCTGGAGACACTGAAGCTTTCTTT | TRBV19 | - | TRBJ1-1
CASSLAGTQGKGNTEAFF | TGCGCCAGCAGCTTGGCCGGGACCCAGGGGAAGGGGAACACTGAAGCTTTCTTT | TRBV5-1 | - | TRBJ1-1
CASSLGAGSYNEQFF | TGCGCCAGCAGCTTGGGGGCGGGGAGTTACAATGAGCAGTTCTTC | TRBV5-1 | - | TRBJ2-1
CASSSYPGQGREQYF | TGTGCCAGCAGTAGTTATCCGGGACAGGGTCGCGAGCAGTACTTC | TRBV6-6 | TRBD1 | TRBJ2-7
CASTQGREGPYNEQFF | TGTGCCAGCACTCAGGGCCGGGAGGGCCCCTACAATGAGCAGTTCTTC | TRBV25-1 | TRBD2 | TRBJ2-1
CASSQESLAGSAGELFF | TGCGCCAGCAGCCAAGAGTCCCTAGCGGGGAGTGCCGGGGAGCTGTTTTTT | TRBV4-3 | TRBD2 | TRBJ2-2
CASSLGQGPPLNTEAFF | TGCGCCAGCAGCCTGGGACAGGGGCCCCCCTTGAACACTGAAGCTTTCTTT | TRBV5-1 | TRBD1 | TRBJ1-1
CASSLVLAGEQFF | TGTGCCAGCAGCTTGGTCCTAGCTGGTGAGCAGTTCTTC | TRBV5-6 | - | TRBJ2-1
CASSSLGARTSNYGYTF | TGTGCCAGCAGCTCCCTGGGGGCCCGCACATCTAACTATGGCTACACCTTC | TRBV7-2 | - | TRBJ1-2
CASSSSGQLYGYTF | TGTGCCAGCAGCTCGTCGGGACAGCTCTATGGCTACACCTTC | TRBV5-4 | TRBD1 | TRBJ1-2
CASSLDRAQPQHF | TGTGCCAGTAGTCTCGACAGGGCTCAGCCCCAGCATTTT | TRBV19 | TRBD1 | TRBJ1-5
CASSSPARDNYGYTF | TGTGCCAGCAGCTCACCGGCCAGGGATAACTATGGCTACACCTTC | TRBV7-2 | - | TRBJ1-2
CAWRTDSLNTGELFF | TGTGCCTGGAGGACGGACAGTCTCAACACCGGGGAGCTGTTTTTT | TRBV30 | - | TRBJ2-2
CASSSEGGGYTF | TGTGCCAGCAGCTCAGAGGGAGGCGGCTACACCTTC | TRBV7-9 | - | TRBJ1-2
CASRERTVDYEQYF | TGTGCCAGCAGGGAGCGGACAGTCGACTACGAGCAGTACTTC | TRBV6-1 | - | TRBJ2-7
CASSPVDAGGHPDTQYF | TGTGCCAGCAGCCCCGTTGATGCGGGGGGACATCCAGATACGCAGTATTTT | TRBV7-9 | TRBD2 | TRBJ2-3
CASSYSGYVPGGYTF | TGTGCCAGCAGTTACTCGGGTTACGTTCCGGGTGGCTACACCTTC | TRBV6-5 | - | TRBJ1-2
CAWSVPPGTIYF | TGTGCCTGGAGTGTCCCGCCGGGGACCATATATTTT | TRBV30 | - | TRBJ1-3
CASLSDRAFEQYF | TGTGCCAGTCTAAGTGACAGGGCTTTCGAGCAGTACTTC | TRBV28 | TRBD1 | TRBJ2-7
CASSQQGTDTQYF | TGTGCCAGCAGCCAACAGGGCACAGATACGCAGTATTTT | TRBV7-2 | - | TRBJ2-3
CSGVTSGNYEQFF | TGCAGCGGTGTGACTAGCGGGAACTATGAGCAGTTCTTC | TRBV29-1 | TRBD2 | TRBJ2-1
CASSLGRGAGANVLTF | TGCGCCAGCAGCTTGGGTCGGGGGGCAGGGGCCAACGTCCTGACTTTC | TRBV5-1 | - | TRBJ2-6
CASSSDRNAYGYTF | TGCGCCAGCAGCTCGGACAGGAACGCATATGGCTACACCTTC | TRBV5-1 | TRBD1 | TRBJ1-2
CALGGSNTGELFF | TGTGCCCTAGGGGGATCTAACACCGGGGAGCTGTTTTTT | TRBV28 | - | TRBJ2-2
CASSVGSGGHQETQYF | TGTGCCAGCAGCGTAGGTAGCGGGGGTCACCAAGAGACCCAGTACTTC | TRBV9 | TRBD2 | TRBJ2-5
CASSLTGSPYEQYF | TGCGCCAGCAGCTTGACAGGATCGCCCTACGAGCAGTACTTC | TRBV5-1 | - | TRBJ2-7
CASSYRARVTEAFF | TGTGCCAGCAGTTACCGTGCCAGGGTCACTGAAGCTTTCTTT | TRBV6-6 | - | TRBJ1-1
CASSSSGFYEQYF | TGTGCCAGTAGTTCCAGCGGATTTTACGAGCAGTACTTC | TRBV19 | - | TRBJ2-7
CASREGGRETQYF | TGTGCCAGCAGGGAAGGAGGTAGAGAGACCCAGTACTTC | TRBV6-6 | - | TRBJ2-5
CASSTTGISEQYF | TGTGCCAGTAGTACAACAGGGATTTCCGAGCAGTACTTC | TRBV19 | - | TRBJ2-7
CAWRGQGGQPQHF | TGTGCCTGGAGGGGACAGGGAGGACAGCCCCAGCATTTT | TRBV30 | TRBD1 | TRBJ1-5
CASSAGVGSDTEAFF | TGTGCCAGCAGCGCAGGGGTCGGAAGTGACACTGAAGCTTTCTTT | TRBV9 | - | TRBJ1-1
CASSLVGRAGTETQYF | TGTGCCAGCAGCTTAGTAGGGCGAGCGGGGACGGAGACCCAGTACTTC | TRBV7-2 | TRBD2 | TRBJ2-5
CASSLTMDSLYNEQFF | TGCGCCAGCAGCTTAACCATGGACAGCCTTTACAATGAGCAGTTCTTC | TRBV5-1 | - | TRBJ2-1
CASSPLSTPGLAGAYEQYF | TGTGCCAGCAGCCCCCTTTCGACCCCGGGACTAGCGGGAGCCTACGAGCAGTACTTC | TRBV4-2 | TRBD2 | TRBJ2-7
CASSPQLRETQYF | TGTGCTAGCAGCCCGCAGTTACGAGAGACCCAGTACTTC | TRBV7-7 | - | TRBJ2-5
CAISERGPGGGNSPLHF | TGTGCCATCAGTGAGCGGGGACCGGGAGGAGGGAATTCACCCCTCCACTTT | TRBV10-3 | - | TRBJ1-6
CASSPRSGELFF | TGTGCCAGCAGCCCGAGAAGCGGGGAGCTGTTTTTT | TRBV9 | - | TRBJ2-2
CASSKGGVTYEQYF | TGTGCCAGTAGTAAGGGAGGAGTTACCTACGAGCAGTACTTC | TRBV19 | - | TRBJ2-7
CASSLAATSGVIYEQYF | TGTGCCAGCAGCTTAGCGGCCACTAGCGGGGTGATCTACGAGCAGTACTTC | TRBV7-9 | TRBD2 | TRBJ2-7
CASSLARGVTKEDTQYF | TGTGCCAGCAGCTTGGCCCGGGGGGTTACTAAGGAAGATACGCAGTATTTT | TRBV5-6 | TRBD2 | TRBJ2-3
CASSRALVATNEKLFF | TGCGCCAGCAGCCGAGCTCTGGTTGCAACTAATGAAAAACTGTTTTTT | TRBV4-1 | - | TRBJ1-4